These 12 T cell receptor beta chains came from one sample sequenced in a study of T cells in Graves' hyperthyroidism and ophthalmopathy. RNA transcripts were the template for amplifying TCR beta CDR3 regions. In the first-round RT-PCR of the TCR CDR3, the HTBI primer set was used. TCRdb fed the multiplex PCR reads into MiXCR, producing one record per CDR3 protein. The repertoire holds 300,000 to 400,000 distinct CDR3 sequences, with more than 12% as singletons. Sequencing was done on a sample of blood. These receptors all come from a woman aged 25 to 39 with Graves' ophthalmopathy.

The table lists this clonotype with a few counts. The rearrangement joins TRBV19 to TRBJ1-5; no clear D. The V end lost 6 bases, the J end lost 2 bases, and 17 bases lay between the germline ends. Germline lookup yields CDR1 LNHDA and CDR2 SQIVND (reference sequence). The CDR3 has 16 amino acids. The CDR3 DNA sequence: TGTGCCAGTAGGACCGGGATCAGGTCTCGCAATCAGCCCCAGCATTTT. Protein: CASRTGIRSRNQPQHF.

Many counts were recorded for this clonotype. This chain connects TRBV27 to TRBJ1-1; tentative D call: TRBD1 (5 bases). Germline CDR1 MNHEY, CDR2 SMNVEV (reference sequence). This CDR3 has 14 residues. V was cut by 2 bases and J by 0 bases, with 7 bases left in between. CDR3 bases: TGTGCCAGCAGTTTAAGACAGTTGAACACTGAAGCTTTCTTT. It yields the protein CASSLRQLNTEAFF.

This clonotype was counted many times. V and J are TRBV20-1 and TRBJ2-1; D is uncertain. This CDR3 has 14 amino acids. Germline V lookup: CDR1 DFQATT, CDR2 SNEGSKA (reference sequence). The V gene lost 5 bases and the J gene lost 8 bases, with 19 bases spanning the gap. CDR3 protein: CSAEGRGTLHEQFF. The CDR3 DNA sequence: TGCAGTGCTGAAGGACGTGGAACCCTCCATGAGCAGTTCTTC.

About this clonotype itself: This may come from a read error, since a much larger clone is one base off. The chain has TRBV7-9 and TRBJ1-2; no firm D call. The CDR3 consists of 15 residues. The germline V gene has CDR1 SEHNR and CDR2 FQNEAQ (reference sequence). Between the trimmed V and J ends, which lost 3 bases and 2 bases, there was a span of 13 bases. As DNA, the CDR3 is TGTGCCAGCAGCTTCGGGCAGCTAGGGAACTATGGCTACACCTTC. It translates to CASSFGQLGNYGYTF.

Only a few counts were recorded for this clonotype. The V gene is TRBV27, the J gene TRBJ2-7, with 8 nucleotides matching TRBD1. With 6 bases clipped from V and 5 bases from J, the junction kept 9 bases outside the gene matches. The length of the CDR3 is 14 residues. Looked up from germline, CDR1 is MNHEY and CDR2 is SMNVEV (reference sequence). The DNA for the CDR3 is TGTGCCAGCAGACCGACAGGGGCGCACCACGAGCAGTACTTC. This encodes CASRPTGAHHEQYF.

This clonotype was seen a handful of times. V gene TRBV24-1 combines with J gene TRBJ2-1, with 8 bases aligning to TRBD2. The CDR3 runs 18 residues. J gave up 2 bases and V 0 bases, and 8 bases lay outside the gene matches. From germline, CDR1 is KGHDR and CDR2 SFDVKD. DNA for the CDR3: TGTGCCACCAGTGATTTGCAAGCGGGGGCAGGAGCCTACAATGAGCAGTTCTTC. This sequence encodes CATSDLQAGAGAYNEQFF.

Many counts were recorded for this clonotype. V usage is TRBV27 and J usage is TRBJ1-1, with a weak D call TRBD1 (6 bases). Trimming removed 2 bases at V and 4 bases at J, with 11 bases between. The CDR3 runs to 14 residues. Per germline, CDR1 MNHEY and CDR2 SMNVEV (reference sequence). The chain's CDR3 is CASSLGGAGTEAFF. The CDR3, as DNA: TGTGCCAGCAGTTTAGGGGGGGCGGGCACTGAAGCTTTCTTT.

This clonotype was found many times. The gene calls are TRBV7-3 and TRBJ2-4; D might be TRBD2 (7 bases). The V gene lost 4 bases and the J gene lost 7 bases, with 23 bases spanning the gap. This CDR3 comprises 17 residues. The germline gives CDR1 SGHTA, CDR2 FQGTGA. The CDR3 nucleotides read TGTGCCAGCAGCTGGGGTTCTGTTCATGGGGGGGCGAACATTCAGTACTTC. The encoded protein is CASSWGSVHGGANIQYF.

This chain uses TRBV7-3 with TRBJ1-5; no clear D gene. The ends were cut back, 5 bases at V and 7 bases at J, with 9 bases in the middle. Germline loops: CDR1 SGHTA, CDR2 FQGTGA. The CDR3 spans 12 residues. The CDR3 DNA reads TGTGCCAGCAGCGAATACGGCCAGCCCCAGCATTTT. Its translation is CASSEYGQPQHF.

This clonotype was seen ten or more times. The chain employs TRBV27 and TRBJ2-3; 7 nucleotides agree with TRBD2. The CDR3 extends over 15 amino acids. The V gene end was trimmed by 9 bases and the J gene end by 1 base; junction bases not matched to a gene: 10. CDR1 and CDR2 (germline): MNHEY, SMNVEV (reference sequence). The chain's CDR3 is CARPVGRGGTDTQYF. The CDR3 coding sequence is TGTGCCAGACCCGTAGGTCGGGGGGGCACAGATACGCAGTATTTT.

This clonotype appeared a few times. CDR3 in DNA: TGTGCCAGCAGTGCGAGTTTTGATCCGCCAAGGAGTCACGAGCAGTACTTC. Encoded protein: CASSASFDPPRSHEQYF. This chain joins TRBV12-3 or TRBV12-4 and TRBJ2-7; no firm D call. V lost 5 bases to trimming and J lost 5 bases, with 25 bases between them. This CDR3 is 17 amino acids long.

This clonotype was observed a handful of times. A much larger clone lies a single base off, so this may be a read error. The chain links TRBV7-2 to TRBJ1-1; the match to TRBD1 covers 8 bases. Germline lookup yields CDR1 SGHTA and CDR2 FQGNSA. The CDR3 extends over 15 amino acids. DNA of the CDR3: TGTGTCAGCAGCTCCTACGGGACAGGACGCACTGAAGCTTTCTTT. Amino acid sequence: CVSSSYGTGRTEAFF.